This T cell receptor beta chain was identified during a study of CD8+CD57+ T cells in acquired aplastic anemia. Across the whole study: About 3 ug was the average amount of DNA from sorted CD4+ and CD8+ cells. The study's findings and limits: Researchers reported that CD8+ Simpson's diversity was not significantly different in patients versus controls.

All patients picked for sequencing had shown, by flow cytometry, an expansion of CD8+CD57+ cells. Everyone among the patients had severe acquired aplastic anemia. Genomic DNA, the template, was used for profiling of the TCR beta VDJ and CDR3. TCRdb reprocessed the reads with MiXCR, giving one entry per CDR3 protein. Altogether 180,000 or so distinct CDR3 sequences are present, around 48% being singletons, with the ten largest covering about 1.7%. This CDR3 spans 12 amino acids. This clonotype was recorded a few times. Its antigen is not identified. This sequence was found in a human donor with aplastic anemia. The chain employs TRBV12-1 and TRBJ1-2; the DNA was not used to check the table's D call, TRBD1. TRBV12-1 is shown as a pseudogene. Sequencing was done on a sample of sorted CD4+, CD8+, or CD8+CD57+ T cells (not recorded which) from PBMCs. CDR3 nucleotide sequence: TGTGCCAGGACGACAGGGAACTATGGCTACACCTTC. It yields the protein CARTTGNYGYTF.